The following is a T cell receptor beta chain sequence with its context. This record comes from a study of control samples from healthy donors and cancer patients. CDR3 length equals 14 residues. The J segment lost 5 bases and the V segment lost 7 bases, leaving 11 bases of the junction unmatched. Germline loops: CDR1 SQVTM, CDR2 ANQGSEA. Sequenced by immunoSEQ multiplex PCR; TCRdb stores in-frame clones only, minus some. The sample lists 82,000 or so clones; 94% were seen once. Material for sequencing was blood. The TCR was taken from a woman under 30 in good health. This chain links TRBV29-1 with TRBJ1-1, with 9 bases lining up with TRBD1. The CDR3 sequence: CSARDRADFTEAFF. CDR3 sequence (DNA): TGCAGCGCGCGGGACAGGGCGGACTTTACTGAAGCTTTCTTT.